This TCR beta chain was recovered during a study of regulatory T cells in long-lasting Graves disease. Assembly of TCR beta libraries relied on iRepertoire HTBI primers together with Arm-PCR of CDR3 regions. TCRdb reprocessed the multiplex PCR reads via MiXCR and lists one record per CDR3 protein. The sample has 350,000 to 450,000 distinct CDR3 sequences, under 15% seen once. Study conclusions and caveats: Persistent-disease Graves' patients showed less TCR diversity than new cases.

This clonotype appeared many times. Its antigen is still unknown. Time point given: newly diagnosed GD, antithyroid drugs for less than 3 months. Preparation of the TCR library used RNA extracted from PBMCs. Tubes containing EDTA received approximately 9.8 milliliters of drawn peripheral blood. These data were also reused for a study on T cells in Graves' hyperthyroidism and ophthalmopathy. From that report: A model built on 13 V-J features separated ophthalmopathy from stable hyperthyroidism.

This clonotype was sampled from a woman in her 30s with Graves disease. This sample comprised peripheral blood mononuclear cells (PBMCs), obtained at new diagnosis, from a patient treated with antithyroid drugs.

The CDR3: CASSRDRAQGGYTF. The CDR3 coding sequence is TGTGCCAGCAGCCGGGACAGGGCCCAGGGTGGCTACACCTTC. The V and J genes are TRBV6-2 or TRBV6-3 and TRBJ1-2; 9 bases match TRBD1. Germline CDR1 is MNHEY and CDR2 is SVGEGT. The CDR3 length is 14 residues. V lost 6 bases and J lost 7; bases outside the gene matches: 9.